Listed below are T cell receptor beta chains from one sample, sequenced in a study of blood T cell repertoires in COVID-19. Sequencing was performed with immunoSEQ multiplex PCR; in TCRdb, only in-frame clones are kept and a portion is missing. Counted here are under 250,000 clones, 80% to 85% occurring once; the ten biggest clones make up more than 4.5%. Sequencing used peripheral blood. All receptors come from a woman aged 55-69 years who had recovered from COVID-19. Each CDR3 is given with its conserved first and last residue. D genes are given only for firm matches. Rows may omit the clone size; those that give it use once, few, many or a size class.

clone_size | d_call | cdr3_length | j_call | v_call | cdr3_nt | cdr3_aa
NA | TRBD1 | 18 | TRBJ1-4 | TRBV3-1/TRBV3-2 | TGTGCCAGCAGCCATCGGACAGGGGGCGGCACTTTGTTTGAAAAACTGTTTTTT | CASSHRTGGGTLFEKLFF
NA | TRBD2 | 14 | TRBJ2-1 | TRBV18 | TGTGCCAGCTCACCAGGGCGGGAGTACAATGAGCAGTTCTTC | CASSPGREYNEQFF
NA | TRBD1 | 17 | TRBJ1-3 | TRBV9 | TGTGCCAGCAGCGGACGCACAGGGGTCCTCTCTGGAAACACCATATATTTT | CASSGRTGVLSGNTIYF
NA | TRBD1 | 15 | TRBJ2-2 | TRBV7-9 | TGTGCCAGCAGCGACAGGGACAGGGGCACCGGGGAGCTGTTTTTT | CASSDRDRGTGELFF
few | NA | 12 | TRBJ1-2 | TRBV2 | TGTGCCAGCAGGCCACAGGACTATGGCTACACCTTC | CASRPQDYGYTF
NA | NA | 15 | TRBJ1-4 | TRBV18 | TGTGCCAGCTCACCACCGTCTACAGGGAGTGAAAAACTGTTTTTT | CASSPPSTGSEKLFF
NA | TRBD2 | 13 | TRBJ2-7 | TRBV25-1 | TGTGCCAGCATCGGCCACGGGGGGTACGAGCAGTACTTC | CASIGHGGYEQYF
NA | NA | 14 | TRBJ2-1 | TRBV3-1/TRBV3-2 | TGTGCCAGCAGCCAAGAGGGGGGTAGCCGAGGGGTGGTCTTC | CASSQEGGSRGVVF
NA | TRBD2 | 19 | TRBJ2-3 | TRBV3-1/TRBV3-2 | TGTGCCAGCAGCCAAGCAGCTAGCGGTCCGGACCCAAGCACAGATACGCAGTATTTT | CASSQAASGPDPSTDTQYF
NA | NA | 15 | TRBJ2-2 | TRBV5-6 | TGTGCCAGCAGCTTGGGACAGGTGCTGACCGGGGAGCTGTTTTTT | CASSLGQVLTGELFF
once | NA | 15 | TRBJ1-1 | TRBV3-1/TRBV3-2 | TGTGCCAGCAGCCCCCGGGACACCCTGAACACTGAAGCTTTCTTT | CASSPRDTLNTEAFF
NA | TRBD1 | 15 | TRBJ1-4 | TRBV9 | TGTGCCAGCACCCCCATGGGGACAGGAGGTGAAAAACTGTTTTTT | CASTPMGTGGEKLFF
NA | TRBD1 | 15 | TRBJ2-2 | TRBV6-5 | TGTGCCAGCAAATCCGGGACAGCCAACACCGGGGAGCTGTTTTTT | CASKSGTANTGELFF
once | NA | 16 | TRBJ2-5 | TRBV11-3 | TGTGCCAGCAGCTTAGATGGGAATACCAGGGTAGAGACCCAGTACTTC | CASSLDGNTRVETQYF
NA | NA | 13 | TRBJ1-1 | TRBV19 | TGTGCCAGTAGTATGCAGGGGAACACTGAAGCTTTCTTT | CASSMQGNTEAFF
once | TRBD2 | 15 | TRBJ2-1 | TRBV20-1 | TGCAGTGCTAGTAGCGGGGACACCTCCTACAATGAGCAGTTCTTC | CSASSGDTSYNEQFF
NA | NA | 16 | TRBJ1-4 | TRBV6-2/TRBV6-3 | TGTGCCAGCAGTTACGGCGGGGTGAGAACTAATGAAAAACTGTTTTTT | CASSYGGVRTNEKLFF
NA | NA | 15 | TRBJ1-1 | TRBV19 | TGTGCCAGTAGTATAGAGCCCCGGGGGGGAACTGAAGCTTTCTTT | CASSIEPRGGTEAFF
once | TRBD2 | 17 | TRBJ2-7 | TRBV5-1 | TGCGCCAGCGGGGAACCCCTCGGGGAGGGAGTAGCCTACGAGCAGTACTTC | CASGEPLGEGVAYEQYF
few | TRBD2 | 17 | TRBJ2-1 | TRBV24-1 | TGTGCCACCAGTGATAGCGGGCGGGGGGGCCTCGACAATGAGCAGTTCTTC | CATSDSGRGGLDNEQFF
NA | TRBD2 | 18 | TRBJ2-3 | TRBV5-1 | TGCGCCAGCAGCTGGGGACTAGCGGGTGATACTAGCACAGATACGCAGTATTTT | CASSWGLAGDTSTDTQYF
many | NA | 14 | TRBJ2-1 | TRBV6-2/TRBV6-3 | TGTGCCAGCAGTTACTTCGGCAGGGCGGATGAGCAGTTCTTC | CASSYFGRADEQFF
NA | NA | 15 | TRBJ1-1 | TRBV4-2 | TGTGCCAGCAGCCTCACTCGGCGGGCGAACACTGAAGCTTTCTTT | CASSLTRRANTEAFF
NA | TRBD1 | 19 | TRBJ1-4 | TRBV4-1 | TGCGCCAGCAGCCGCCTACGGACAGGGATTTCATCAACTAATGAAAAACTGTTTTTT | CASSRLRTGISSTNEKLFF
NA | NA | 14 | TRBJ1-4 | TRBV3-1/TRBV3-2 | TGTGCCAGCAGCCCCTCCGGTCCCAATGAAAAACTGTTTTTT | CASSPSGPNEKLFF
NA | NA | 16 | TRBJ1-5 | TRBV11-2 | TGTGCCAGCAGCTTGGGCGGGCCACTGGGGAATCAGCCCCAGCATTTT | CASSLGGPLGNQPQHF
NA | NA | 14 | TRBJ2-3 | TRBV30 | TGTGCCTGGATGAAGGGGATTAGCACAGATACGCAGTATTTT | CAWMKGISTDTQYF
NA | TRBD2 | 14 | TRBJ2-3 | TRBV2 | TGTGCCAGCAGTAAGGTAGCGGGGCTAGATACGCAGTATTTT | CASSKVAGLDTQYF
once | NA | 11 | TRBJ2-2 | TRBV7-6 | TGTGGCTTGGGGGCGACCGGGGAGCTGTTTTTT | CGLGATGELFF
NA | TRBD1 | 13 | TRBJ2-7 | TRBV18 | TGTGCCAGCTCAGCTGGACAGGGCAACGAGCAGTACTTC | CASSAGQGNEQYF
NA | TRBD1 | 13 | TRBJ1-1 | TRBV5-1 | TGCGCCAGCAGCTTCAGGGGGAGCACTGAAGCTTTCTTT | CASSFRGSTEAFF
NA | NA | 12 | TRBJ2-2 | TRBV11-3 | TGTGCCAGCAGTAAGGGGATCGGGGAGCTGTTTTTT | CASSKGIGELFF
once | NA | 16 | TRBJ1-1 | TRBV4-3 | TGCGCCAGCAGCCAAGAGTATGTGGCTTGGTACACTGAAGCTTTCTTT | CASSQEYVAWYTEAFF
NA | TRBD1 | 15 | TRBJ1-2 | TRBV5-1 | TGCGCCAGCAGCTTGGGACAGGGGGCTAACTATGGCTACACCTTC | CASSLGQGANYGYTF
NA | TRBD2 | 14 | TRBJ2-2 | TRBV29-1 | TGCAGCGTTGTAGAGCGGGGGAACACCGGGGAGCTGTTTTTT | CSVVERGNTGELFF
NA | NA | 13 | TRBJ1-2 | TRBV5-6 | TGTGCCAGTCTCTCGGAGGGCTGGGGTGGCTACACCTTC | CASLSEGWGGYTF
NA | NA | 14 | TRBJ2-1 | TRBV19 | TGTGCCAGTAGTCAACAGGGACCCTACAATGAGCAGTTCTTC | CASSQQGPYNEQFF